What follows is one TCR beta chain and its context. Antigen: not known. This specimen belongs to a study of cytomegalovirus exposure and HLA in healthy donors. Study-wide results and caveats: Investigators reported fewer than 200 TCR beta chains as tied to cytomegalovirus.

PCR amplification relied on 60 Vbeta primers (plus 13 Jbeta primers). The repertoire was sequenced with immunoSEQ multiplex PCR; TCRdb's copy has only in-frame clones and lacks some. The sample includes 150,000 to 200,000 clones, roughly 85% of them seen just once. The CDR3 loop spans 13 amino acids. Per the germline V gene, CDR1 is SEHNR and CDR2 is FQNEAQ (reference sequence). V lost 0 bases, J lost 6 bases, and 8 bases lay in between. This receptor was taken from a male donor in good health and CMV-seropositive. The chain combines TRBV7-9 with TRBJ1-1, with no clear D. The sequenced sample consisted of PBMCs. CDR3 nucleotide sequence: TGTGCCAGCAGCTTAGCCGAAACTTCTGAAGCTTTCTTT. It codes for CASSLAETSEAFF.